What follows are 22 T cell receptor beta chains derived from one specimen sequenced in a study of T-cell reconstitution after alpha-beta-depleted transplantation in children. Unique molecular identifiers were built into the TCRbeta library. TCRdb reprocessed the PCR reads with MiXCR, giving one entry per CDR3 protein. The data show around 400,000 distinct CDR3 sequences, under 13% seen once. Specimen: PBMCs from the stem cell graft donor, collected from the stem cell graft. These receptors all come from a human donor who donated a stem cell graft to a child with acute myeloid leukemia.

Concerning this clonotype itself: Germline is not matched at one junction end, which may reflect a read error. V gene TRBV3-1 combines with J gene TRBJ2-5; 9 positions match TRBD1. In germline, CDR1 is LGHDT, CDR2 YNNKEL (reference sequence). The CDR3 is 13 residues long. CDR3 region: CASSQEVQGAACF. The CDR3 DNA reads TGTGCCAGCAGCCAAGAAGTACAGGGGGCCGCATGCTTC.

This clonotype occurred a few times. The chain employs TRBV21-1 and TRBJ2-7; the table gives TRBD1 as D, unverified against the DNA. TRBV21-1 is reported as a pseudogene. The CDR3 runs to 13 residues. CDR3 protein: CASNGTGDAEQYV. The CDR3 coding sequence is TGTGCCAGCAACGGGACAGGGGATGCCGAGCAGTACGTC.

This chain links TRBV30 with TRBJ1-6, with D unresolved. The CDR3 loop spans 11 amino acids. Trimming removed 2 bases from V and 6 bases from J, with 2 bases in between. CDR1 and CDR2 from the germline V gene are GTSNPN and SVGIG (reference sequence). The CDR3 protein is CAWSRNSPLHF. The CDR3 region has the DNA TGTGCCTGGAGTCGTAATTCACCCCTCCACTTT.

The genes are TRBV18 and TRBJ2-7; 14 nucleotides match TRBD2. Germline CDR1 is KGHSH and CDR2 is LQKENI. The CDR3 consists of 15 residues. V shed 3 bases and J 5 bases; nucleotides not matched to a gene: 3. CDR3 in DNA: TGTGCCAGCTCACCGGGACTAGCGGGAGCCCACGAGCAGTACTTC. It is translated as CASSPGLAGAHEQYF.

The chain employs TRBV20-1 and TRBJ2-1; the D gene is possibly TRBD1 (5 bases). Trimming removed 5 bases from V and 0 bases from J, with 14 bases in between. The CDR3 extends over 15 amino acids. Germline V gene lookup returns CDR1 DFQATT and CDR2 SNEGSKA (reference sequence). Here the CDR3 reads CSAPDPRASYNEQFF. CDR3 coding DNA: TGCAGTGCTCCCGATCCCAGGGCCTCCTACAATGAGCAGTTCTTC.

The chain joins TRBV12-3 or TRBV12-4 to TRBJ2-1; no clear D. V was clipped by 0 bases and J by 9 bases, with 12 bases between them. CDR3 length: 14 residues. In DNA form, the CDR3 reads TGTGCCAGCAGTTTAGCGCAGCTAGAAGCTGAGCAGTTCTTC. It translates to CASSLAQLEAEQFF.

Only a few counts were recorded for this clonotype. The chain couples TRBV19 to TRBJ2-3; D uncertain. V was clipped by 1 base and J by 5 bases, with 16 bases between them. The germline V gene has CDR1 LNHDA and CDR2 SQIVND (reference sequence). The CDR3 is 16 residues long. In DNA, the CDR3 is TGTGCCAGTAGTATAGGTCCAGGTCCCGGAGAAGATACGCAGTATTTT. It encodes CASSIGPGPGEDTQYF.

This clonotype was seen a few times. V and J are TRBV6-2 or TRBV6-3 and TRBJ2-3, with 9 bases identical to TRBD2. V shed 6 bases, J shed 3 bases, and the junction held 10 bases outside the gene matches. This CDR3 is 16 amino acids long. CDR1 and CDR2 (germline): MNHEY, SVGEGT. The CDR3 here is CASRPLAGKNTDTQYF. The CDR3 coding sequence is TGTGCCAGCAGACCCCTAGCGGGGAAGAATACAGATACGCAGTATTTT.

This clonotype was seen a handful of times. The chain employs TRBV6-1 and TRBJ2-4; D possibly uses TRBD1 or TRBD2 (6 bases each). Looked up from germline, CDR1 is MNHNS and CDR2 is SASEGT. This CDR3 spans 16 amino acids. The V end was cut by 10 bases, the J end by 3 bases, with 22 bases between. The CDR3 sequence is CATEGVSGGHKNIQYF. The CDR3 DNA reads as TGTGCCACCGAAGGTGTGTCCGGGGGACACAAAAACATTCAGTACTTC.

This clonotype was detected many times. The chain couples TRBV3-1 to TRBJ2-2; possibly TRBD1 for D (5 bases). CDR1 LGHDT and CDR2 YNNKEL come from the germline V gene (reference sequence). The V end lost 1 base, the J end lost 6 bases, and 12 bases lay between the germline ends. The CDR3 loop spans 15 amino acids. The CDR3, as DNA: TGTGCCAGCAGCCAAGTTCTAGGGGTGCCCGGGGAGCTGTTTTTT. Translation: CASSQVLGVPGELFF.

This clonotype was observed a few times. The V and J genes are TRBV5-1 and TRBJ2-1; D is possibly TRBD2 (5 bases). CDR1 is SGHRS and CDR2 is YFSETQ in the germline V gene. The CDR3 consists of 20 residues. With 1 base removed from V and 7 bases from J, the gap between germline ends came to 30 bases. The CDR3 sequence: CASSLPIVPSPNGVVNEQFF. CDR3 bases: TGCGCCAGCAGCTTGCCAATCGTCCCTAGCCCCAACGGAGTTGTAAATGAGCAGTTCTTC.

This clonotype was observed many times. This chain connects TRBV5-4 to TRBJ1-2; possible D gene TRBD1, 6 bases. Germline CDR1 SGHNT, CDR2 YYREEE (reference sequence). The CDR3 has 14 residues. The V end lost 5 bases, the J end lost 4 bases, and 15 bases lay between the germline ends. The DNA of the CDR3 is TGTGCCAGCAGGATGTCAGGACAGACCTATGGCTACACCTTC. This gives the protein CASRMSGQTYGYTF.

The table lists this clonotype with many counts. The chain joins TRBV7-8 to TRBJ2-1; perhaps TRBD2 as D (5 bases). This CDR3 has 16 residues. CDR1 SGHVS and CDR2 FQNEAQ come from the germline V gene. V lost 3 bases to trimming and J lost 3 bases, with 15 bases between them. DNA for the CDR3: TGTGCCAGCAGCTTCCACGTAGGAGCGGTCTACAATGAGCAGTTCTTC. Protein product: CASSFHVGAVYNEQFF. The full variable domain, its missing parts supplied by reference TRBV7-8 and TRBJ2-1, is GAGVSQSPRYKVAKRGQDVALRCDPISGHVSLFWYQQALGQGPEFLTYFQNEAQLDKSGLPSDRFFAERPEGSVSTLKIQRTQQEDSAVYLCASSFHVGAVYNEQFFGPGTRLTVL.

The CDR3 spells CASSLPRRDRSTDTQYF. CDR3 in DNA: TGTGCCAGCAGCCTCCCTCGTAGAGACAGGAGCACAGATACGCAGTATTTT. The V call is TRBV7-8, the J call TRBJ2-3, with a tentative D call TRBD1 (6 bases). V lost 5 bases, J lost 0 bases, and 18 bases lay in between. This CDR3 contains 17 residues. CDR1 and CDR2 from the germline V gene are SGHVS and FQNEAQ.

The V and J genes are TRBV12-5 and TRBJ2-1; D gene uncertain. There are 14 residues in the CDR3. The V and J ends lost 4 bases and 4 bases respectively, with 11 bases between them. The germline CDR1 and CDR2 sequences are LGHNT and FRNRAP. The chain's CDR3 is CASGSGAEYNEQFF. The DNA for the CDR3 is TGTGCTAGTGGTTCCGGAGCAGAGTACAATGAGCAGTTCTTC.

Ten or more counts support this clonotype. CDR3 coding DNA: TGTGCCAGCAGCTTAGGTGGGGCCTATGGCTACACCTTC. It codes for CASSLGGAYGYTF. V gene TRBV7-2 combines with J gene TRBJ1-2; a possible D gene is TRBD1 (5 bases). The length of the CDR3 is 13 residues. Trimming cost V 1 base and J 4 bases, with 7 bases left between them. Germline CDR1 SGHTA, CDR2 FQGNSA.

The J gene is TRBJ1-5, the V gene TRBV6-5, with D unclear. The CDR3 contains 15 residues. Trimming removed 3 bases from V and 3 bases from J, with 12 bases in between. From germline, CDR1 is MNHEY and CDR2 SVGAGI. The CDR3: CASSYHPGINQPQHF. DNA for the CDR3: TGTGCCAGCAGTTATCACCCGGGGATCAATCAGCCCCAGCATTTT.

This clonotype has just a few counts. This chain uses TRBV4-1 with TRBJ2-5; unclear D gene. V shed 1 base and J shed 2 bases, with 8 bases lying between them. Germline CDR1 reads MGHRA; CDR2 reads YSYEKL. The CDR3 consists of 14 residues. The CDR3 is CASSQVYEQETQYF. The CDR3 DNA sequence: TGCGCCAGCAGCCAAGTATACGAACAAGAGACCCAGTACTTC.

This clonotype was observed a few times. The chain carries TRBV4-3 and TRBJ2-4; TRBD2 matches at 7 bases. The CDR3 has 17 residues. Germline CDR1 reads LGHNA; CDR2 reads YSLEER. V dropped 5 bases and J dropped 4; count of bases not matched to a gene: 14. CDR3 region: CASSIVPGLAEKNIQYF. As DNA, the CDR3 is TGCGCCAGCAGCATAGTGCCGGGTCTAGCGGAAAAAAACATTCAGTACTTC.

This clonotype came up many times. The chain couples TRBV11-2 to TRBJ2-1, with D tentatively TRBD1 or TRBD2 (7 bases each). The V end lost 0 bases, the J end lost 0 bases, and 15 bases lay between the germline ends. The CDR3 totals 18 residues. In germline, CDR1 is SGHAT, CDR2 FQNNGV. The DNA of the CDR3 is TGTGCCAGCAGCTTAGATCAGGGGGGGAGTAGCTCCTACAATGAGCAGTTCTTC. This encodes CASSLDQGGSSSYNEQFF.

The gene calls are TRBV5-4 and TRBJ2-1, with TRBD2 matching 12 bases. CDR1 is SGHNT and CDR2 is YYREEE in the germline V gene (reference sequence). CDR3 length: 17 amino acids. J gave up 9 bases and V 1 base, and 11 bases lay outside the gene matches. The CDR3 DNA reads as TGTGCCAGCAGCTTGCTAGCGGGAGGGCTGGGTTTAAGTGAGCAGTTCTTC. This codes for CASSLLAGGLGLSEQFF.

Note on this clonotype: The junction departs from germline at one end; a sequencing error may be responsible. This chain uses TRBV9 with TRBJ1-4, with TRBD1 matching 10 bases. The germline V gene has CDR1 SGDLS and CDR2 YYNGEE. The CDR3 spans 14 residues. CDR3 sequence (DNA): TGCCACCAAGGCTGGGACAGGGGCAATGAAAAACTGTTTTTT. This translates into CHQGWDRGNEKLFF.